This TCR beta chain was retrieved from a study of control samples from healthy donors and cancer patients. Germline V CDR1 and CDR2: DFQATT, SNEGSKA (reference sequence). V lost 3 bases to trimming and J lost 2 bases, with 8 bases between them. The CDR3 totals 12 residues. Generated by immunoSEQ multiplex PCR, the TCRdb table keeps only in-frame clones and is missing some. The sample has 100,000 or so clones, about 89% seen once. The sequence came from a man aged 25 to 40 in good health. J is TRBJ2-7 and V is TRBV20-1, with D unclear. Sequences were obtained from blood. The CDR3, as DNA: TGCAGTGCTAGTAGCCAGGCCTACGAGCAGTACTTC. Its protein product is CSASSQAYEQYF.